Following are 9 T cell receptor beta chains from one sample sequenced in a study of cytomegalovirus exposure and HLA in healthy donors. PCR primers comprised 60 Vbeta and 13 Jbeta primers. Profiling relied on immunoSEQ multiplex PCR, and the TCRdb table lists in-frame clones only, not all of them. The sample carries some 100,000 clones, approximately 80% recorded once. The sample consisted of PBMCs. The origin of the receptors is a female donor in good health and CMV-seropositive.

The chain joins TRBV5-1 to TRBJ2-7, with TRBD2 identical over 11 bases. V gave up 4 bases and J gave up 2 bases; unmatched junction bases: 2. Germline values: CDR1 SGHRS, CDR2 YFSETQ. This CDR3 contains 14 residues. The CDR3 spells CASSQTSGTYEQYF. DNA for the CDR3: TGCGCCAGCAGCCAGACTAGCGGGACCTACGAGCAGTACTTC.

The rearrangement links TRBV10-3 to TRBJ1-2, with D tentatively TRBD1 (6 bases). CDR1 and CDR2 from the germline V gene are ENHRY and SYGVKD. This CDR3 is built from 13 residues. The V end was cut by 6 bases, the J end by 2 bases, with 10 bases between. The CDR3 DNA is TGTGCCATCAGCTTGGACAGCAACTATGGCTACACCTTC. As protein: CAISLDSNYGYTF.

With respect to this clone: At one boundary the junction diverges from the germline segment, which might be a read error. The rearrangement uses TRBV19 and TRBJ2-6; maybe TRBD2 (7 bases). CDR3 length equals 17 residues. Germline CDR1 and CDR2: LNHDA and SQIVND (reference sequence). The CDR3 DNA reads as TGTGCCAGTAGTTGGGGGGGCGTTTGGGCTGGGGCCAACGGCCTGACTTTC. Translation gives CASSWGGVWAGANGLTF.

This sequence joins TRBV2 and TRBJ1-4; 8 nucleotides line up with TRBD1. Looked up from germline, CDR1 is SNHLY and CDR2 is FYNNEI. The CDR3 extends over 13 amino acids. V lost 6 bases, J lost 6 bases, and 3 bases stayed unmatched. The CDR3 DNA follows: TGTGCCAGCAGGCAGGGGGCTCATGAAAAACTGTTTTTT. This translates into CASRQGAHEKLFF.

Written as DNA, the CDR3 is TGTGCCAGCAGCCAGGGACTGAGCTATGGCTACACCTTC. Its protein is CASSQGLSYGYTF. The V gene is TRBV4-2, the J gene TRBJ1-2; maybe TRBD1 (5 bases). CDR1 LGHNA and CDR2 YNFKEQ come from the germline V gene. The CDR3 has 13 residues. V lost 3 bases and J 4 bases, leaving 9 bases between the germline ends.

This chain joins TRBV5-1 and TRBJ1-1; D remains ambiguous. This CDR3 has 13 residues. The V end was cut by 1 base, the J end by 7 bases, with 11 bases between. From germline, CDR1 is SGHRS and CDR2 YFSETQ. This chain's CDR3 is CASSLSVGLEAFF. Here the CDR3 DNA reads TGCGCCAGCAGCTTGTCTGTGGGCCTTGAAGCTTTCTTT.

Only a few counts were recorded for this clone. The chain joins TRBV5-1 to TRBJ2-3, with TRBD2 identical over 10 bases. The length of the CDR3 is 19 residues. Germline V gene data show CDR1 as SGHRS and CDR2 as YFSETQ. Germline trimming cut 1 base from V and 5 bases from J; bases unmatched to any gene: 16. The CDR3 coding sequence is TGCGCCAGCAGCTTGTCCAGCGGGGGGGCGTTTAGGTTTGGAGATACGCAGTATTTT. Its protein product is CASSLSSGGAFRFGDTQYF.

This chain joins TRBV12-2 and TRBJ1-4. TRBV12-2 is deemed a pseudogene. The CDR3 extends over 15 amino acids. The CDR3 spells CASRRTPGKDEKLFF. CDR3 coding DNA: TGTGCAAGTCGCCGTACTCCGGGAAAGGATGAAAAACTGTTTTTT.

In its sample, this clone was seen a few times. CDR3 DNA sequence: TGTGCCAGCAGTTCCCCTACTCCTAGCGGGGAGCTGTTTTTT. It specifies CASSSPTPSGELFF. The chain carries TRBV6-5 and TRBJ2-2; the D is unclear. Per germline, CDR1 MNHEY and CDR2 SVGAGI. This CDR3 is 14 amino acids long. V gave up 4 bases and J gave up 7 bases, with 13 bases separating them.